This entry describes one T cell receptor beta chain. Its antigen is currently unknown. This specimen belongs to a study of CD8 T cells in Susac syndrome. Findings and limits, study-wide: The study conceded that its TCR sequencing and HLA analysis involved relatively few individuals.

Random hexamers were used to reverse transcribe 0.5 to 1 ug of RNA. TCRdb re-called the immunoSEQ multiplex PCR reads with MiXCR, one entry per CDR3 protein. The table includes under 200,000 distinct CDR3 sequences, roughly 94% detected once. With 6 bases clipped from V and 0 bases from J, the junction kept 8 bases outside the gene matches. The germline CDR1 and CDR2 sequences are LGHDT and YNNKEL (reference sequence). This CDR3 region has 16 residues. Negative isolation yielded CD4+ and CD8+ T cells, and FACS enriched TEMRA cells. The sequence was collected from a human donor in good health. The sample consisted of CD4+ T cells from PBMCs. The rearrangement links TRBV3-1 to TRBJ2-1; 7 bases are a match to TRBD2. The CDR3 protein is CASRHSRLASYNEQFF. CDR3 in DNA: TGTGCCAGCAGACACAGTCGACTAGCCTCCTACAATGAGCAGTTCTTC.